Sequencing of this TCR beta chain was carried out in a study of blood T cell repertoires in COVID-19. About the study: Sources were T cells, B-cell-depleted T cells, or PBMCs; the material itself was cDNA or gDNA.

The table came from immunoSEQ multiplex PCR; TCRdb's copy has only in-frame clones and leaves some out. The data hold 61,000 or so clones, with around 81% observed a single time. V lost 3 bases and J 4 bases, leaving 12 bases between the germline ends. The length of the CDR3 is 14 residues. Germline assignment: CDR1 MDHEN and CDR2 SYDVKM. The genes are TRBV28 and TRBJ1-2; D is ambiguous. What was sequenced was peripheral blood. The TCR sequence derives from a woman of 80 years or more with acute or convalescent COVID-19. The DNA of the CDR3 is TGTGCCAGCAGTTTCTGGAGTAATCCCTATGGCTACACCTTC. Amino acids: CASSFWSNPYGYTF.